Each of the 29 T cell receptor beta chains below was sequenced from the same sample in a study of regulatory T cells in long-lasting Graves disease. Library construction for TCR beta used iRepertoire HTBI primers and Arm-PCR of CDR3 regions. One entry per CDR3 protein, called by TCRdb with MiXCR from the multiplex PCR reads. In the table there are 350,000 to 500,000 distinct CDR3 sequences, roughly 15% of which are singletons. Specified time point: newly diagnosed GD, antithyroid drugs for less than 3 months. Isolated PBMC RNA provided the starting material for the TCR library. This same sample was also part of a study on T cells in Graves' hyperthyroidism and ophthalmopathy.

The sequenced sample was peripheral blood mononuclear cells (PBMCs), obtained at new diagnosis, from a patient treated with antithyroid drugs. The source is a woman aged 45 to 65 with Graves disease.

About this clonotype: Without the conserved terminal phenylalanine or tryptophan, this CDR3 likely stems from a read error. The chain carries TRBV13 and TRBJ1-1; D unclear. CDR3 length: 15 residues. V gave up 3 bases and J gave up 6 bases, with 17 bases separating them. Germline V gene sequence: CDR1 PRHDT, CDR2 FYEKMQ (reference sequence). Written as DNA, the CDR3 is TGTGCCAGCAGCTTCGCCAAGGACTCTGGGGCTGAAGCTTTCCTT. Translated: CASSFAKDSGAEAFL.

The chain is built from TRBV7-9 and TRBJ2-5, with a possible D match to TRBD1 (7 bases). V lost 4 bases, J lost 5 bases, and 14 bases lay in between. CDR3 length: 14 residues. Germline loops: CDR1 SEHNR, CDR2 FQNEAQ (reference sequence). CDR3 protein: CASSSQPGGETQYF. The DNA for the CDR3 is TGTGCCAGCAGCTCTCAACCAGGGGGGGAGACCCAGTACTTC.

This clonotype turned up a few times. The chain has TRBV4-1 and TRBJ2-7, with TRBD1 matching over 8 bases. The CDR3 consists of 17 residues. Germline-derived CDR1 and CDR2 are MGHRA and YSYEKL. Trimming took 3 bases from V and 3 from J; bases not matched to a gene: 13. The CDR3 nucleotides are TGCGCCAGCAGCCAGGATGCCGCACAGGGGGTAGACTACGAGCAGTACTTC. Protein sequence: CASSQDAAQGVDYEQYF.

This clonotype was seen ten or more times. The V gene is TRBV3-1, the J gene TRBJ2-7; 7 bases map to TRBD1. Germline V gives CDR1 LGHDT, CDR2 YNNKEL (reference sequence). CDR3 length: 15 residues. V dropped 6 bases and J dropped 4; count of bases not matched to a gene: 12. The CDR3 loop reads CASRRRQGPEYEQYF. The CDR3 DNA sequence: TGTGCCAGCAGGCGAAGACAGGGCCCCGAATACGAGCAGTACTTC.

There are many counts of this clonotype. The V gene is TRBV12-3 or TRBV12-4, the J gene TRBJ2-7, with D uncertain. The ends were cut back, 5 bases at V and 7 bases at J, with 15 bases in the middle. This CDR3 is 13 amino acids long. The CDR3 coding sequence is TGTGCCAGCAGTCCCCTCCGGGCTGCAGAGCAGTACTTC. Amino acids: CASSPLRAAEQYF.

This clonotype was counted many times. The chain combines TRBV7-9 with TRBJ2-1, with 12 positions matching TRBD2. With V trimmed by 4 bases and J by 5 bases, 9 bases remained unmatched. CDR1 SEHNR and CDR2 FQNEAQ come from the germline V gene (reference sequence). This CDR3 contains 17 residues. The CDR3: CASSSRTSGEKDNEQFF. In DNA form, the CDR3 reads TGTGCCAGCAGCTCCCGGACTAGCGGGGAGAAAGACAATGAGCAGTTCTTC.

The chain joins TRBV19 to TRBJ1-5; no definite D call. Germline V gives CDR1 LNHDA, CDR2 SQIVND (reference sequence). Trimming shortened V by 1 base and J by 4 bases, and 8 bases separated the two germline ends. CDR3 length: 14 residues. The CDR3 here is CASSIAAGNQPQHF. The DNA for the CDR3 is TGTGCCAGTAGTATAGCAGCGGGGAATCAGCCCCAGCATTTT. The full variable domain, with the rest looked up from reference TRBV19 and TRBJ1-5, is DGGITQSPKYLFRKEGQNVTLSCEQNLNHDAMYWYRQDPGQGLRLIYYSQIVNDFQKGDIAEGYSVSREKKESFPLTVTSAQKNPTAFYLCASSIAAGNQPQHFGDGTRLSIL.

The chain is built from TRBV11-2 and TRBJ2-1; TRBD2 might be the D (6 bases). Trimming cost V 4 bases and J 3 bases, with 16 bases left between them. Germline CDR1 SGHAT, CDR2 FQNNGV. The CDR3 length is 16 residues. CDR3 sequence reads: CASSSRGAGDYNEQFF. The CDR3 bases are TGTGCCAGCAGCTCTCGTGGAGCGGGCGACTACAATGAGCAGTTCTTC. Variable domain in full (rest from reference TRBV11-2 and TRBJ2-1): EAGVAQSPRYKIIEKRQSVAFWCNPISGHATLYWYQQILGQGPKLLIQFQNNGVVDDSQLPKDRFSAERLKGVDSTLKIQPAKLEDSAVYLCASSSRGAGDYNEQFFGPGTRLTVL.

The rearrangement uses TRBV12-3 or TRBV12-4 and TRBJ2-1, with D perhaps matching TRBD2 (6 bases). Trimming took off 8 bases at V and 3 bases at J, with 14 bases between the two ends. The CDR3 totals 14 residues. The CDR3 DNA sequence: TGTGCCAGCCTTATTAGCGGAGTCTACAATGAGCAGTTCTTC. Its translation: CASLISGVYNEQFF.

There are many counts of this clonotype. The chain couples TRBV24-1 to TRBJ2-2; 7 bases line up with TRBD2. Germline assignment: CDR1 KGHDR and CDR2 SFDVKD. The CDR3 is 17 amino acids. The junction had 10 bases not matched to a gene; V was cut back by 5 bases and J by 2 bases. CDR3 nucleotides: TGTGCCACCAGTGCCCCTCGGGGGGAGACAAACACCGGGGAGCTGTTTTTT. It encodes CATSAPRGETNTGELFF.

There are many counts of this clonotype. V and J are TRBV5-1 and TRBJ2-1, with a tentative D call TRBD2 (5 bases). The CDR3 has 15 residues. The germline V gene encodes CDR1 SGHRS and CDR2 YFSETQ. The V end was cut by 2 bases, the J end by 10 bases, with 19 bases between. In DNA, the CDR3 is TGCGCCAGCAGCTTCGAGACTGAACTAGGGCCCGAGCAGTTCTTC. Protein sequence: CASSFETELGPEQFF.

This clonotype was picked up a small number of times. DNA of the CDR3: TGCGCCAGCAGGTCGGGACAGAGCAATCAGCCCCAGCATTTT. Amino acid sequence: CASRSGQSNQPQHF. The rearrangement uses TRBV10-1 and TRBJ1-5, with 7 nucleotides matching TRBD1. Germline V gene sequence: CDR1 WNHNN, CDR2 SYGVQD (reference sequence). The J segment lost 1 base and the V segment lost 6 bases, leaving 3 bases of the junction unmatched. This CDR3 comprises 14 residues.

This clonotype has more than one count but fewer than ten. The CDR3 DNA is TGTGCCAGCAGCGGCAGGGGGCTCACCTACGAGCAGTACTTC. It encodes CASSGRGLTYEQYF. The V gene is TRBV3-1, the J gene TRBJ2-7; 8 bases fit TRBD1. J was trimmed by 2 bases and V by 5 bases; bases with no gene match: 5. Per germline, CDR1 LGHDT and CDR2 YNNKEL (reference sequence). CDR3 length: 14 amino acids.

This clonotype was counted a single time. This chain connects TRBV6-2 or TRBV6-3 to TRBJ2-7; D is undetermined. V was pared by 5 bases and J by 3 bases, with 11 bases between. Germline-derived CDR1 and CDR2 are MNHEY and SVGEGT. The CDR3 extends over 13 amino acids. CDR3 DNA sequence: TGTGCCAGCAGTGAGTACGGTGACTACGAGCAGTACTTC. Translation: CASSEYGDYEQYF.

A remark on this clonotype: One base away lies a much larger clone, so this may be a sequencing read error. The chain recombines TRBV11-2 with TRBJ2-7, with D unresolved. Per germline, CDR1 SGHAT and CDR2 FQNNGV. The CDR3 covers 13 residues. The CDR3 loop reads CASSLDFSYGQYF. The CDR3 nucleotides are TGTGCCAGCAGCTTAGACTTCTCCTACGGGCAGTACTTC.

This clonotype has a handful of counts. This rearrangement joins TRBV6-5 to TRBJ1-3; weak D call: TRBD1 (6 bases). From germline, CDR1 is MNHEY and CDR2 SVGAGI. The CDR3 totals 16 residues. With 4 bases removed from V and 0 bases from J, the gap between germline ends came to 13 bases. The chain's CDR3 is CASSSRTALSGNTIYF. In nucleotides, the CDR3 is TGTGCCAGCAGTTCGAGGACAGCTCTCTCTGGAAACACCATATATTTT.

Of note for this clonotype: Germline is not matched at one junction end, which may reflect a read error. This rearrangement joins TRBV7-9 to TRBJ2-3; 8 bases line up with TRBD2. The germline CDR1 and CDR2 sequences are SEHNR and FQNEAQ (reference sequence). The CDR3 loop spans 15 amino acids. The DNA for the CDR3 is TGCGCCAGCAGCTCAAAAGCGGGAGCCCCAGATACGCAGTATTTT. Its protein product is CASSSKAGAPDTQYF.

This clonotype was seen repeatedly, ten times or more. This chain uses TRBV27 with TRBJ2-5; D not certain. There are 16 residues in the CDR3. CDR1 is MNHEY and CDR2 is SMNVEV in the germline V gene (reference sequence). The germline V and J ends were trimmed by 3 bases and 5 bases, with 19 bases remaining between them. CDR3 DNA: TGTGCCAGCAGTTTGTCCCCCCAAGGGCAGTTGGAGACCCAGTACTTC. It yields the protein CASSLSPQGQLETQYF.

Many counts were recorded for this clonotype. The chain recombines TRBV30 with TRBJ2-3; TRBD2 agrees at 9 bases. Trimming took 6 bases from V and 1 from J; bases not matched to a gene: 2. The germline CDR1 and CDR2 sequences are GTSNPN and SVGIG (reference sequence). The CDR3 is 13 amino acids. The chain's CDR3 is CACSGSGTDTQYF. CDR3 nucleotide sequence: TGTGCCTGTAGCGGGAGCGGCACAGATACGCAGTATTTT. Full variable domain (missing parts from reference TRBV30 and TRBJ2-3): SQTIHQWPATLVQPVGSPLSLECTVEGTSNPNLYWYRQAAGRGLQLLFYSVGIGQISSEVPQNLSASRPQDRQFILSSKKLLLSDSGFYLCACSGSGTDTQYFGPGTRLTVL.

The chain recombines TRBV5-1 with TRBJ2-2; D is unresolved. This CDR3 is 14 amino acids long. Trimming cost V 5 bases and J 0 bases, with 8 bases left between them. Germline lookup yields CDR1 SGHRS and CDR2 YFSETQ. The CDR3 spells CASRSTANTGELFF. The CDR3 nucleotides read TGCGCCAGCAGGTCCACTGCGAACACCGGGGAGCTGTTTTTT.

In this sample, this clonotype turned up many times. The gene calls are TRBV12-3 or TRBV12-4 and TRBJ2-1; no clear D. V lost 3 bases to trimming and J lost 4 bases, with 10 bases between them. The CDR3 length is 14 residues. The CDR3 spells CASSFGIPYNEQFF. The CDR3 region has the DNA TGTGCCAGCAGTTTTGGGATCCCATACAATGAGCAGTTCTTC.

This clonotype occurred a few times. The V gene is TRBV25-1, the J gene TRBJ1-6, with 7 nucleotides matching TRBD1. The germline V gene encodes CDR1 MGHDK and CDR2 SYGVNS. V shed 10 bases, J shed 7 bases, and the junction held 10 bases outside the gene matches. The CDR3 is 14 amino acids. In nucleotides, the CDR3 is TGTGCCACCACCCAGGGGGGAGGCAATTCACCCCTCCACTTT. Amino acids: CATTQGGGNSPLHF.

This clonotype was detected a few times. V usage is TRBV28 and J usage is TRBJ2-1; D is perhaps TRBD1 or TRBD2 (6 bases each). CDR1 MDHEN and CDR2 SYDVKM come from the germline V gene. The CDR3 covers 14 residues. V shed 3 bases and J shed 8 bases, with 14 bases lying between them. The CDR3: CASSFAGGLDEQFF. The CDR3 region has the DNA TGTGCCAGCAGTTTTGCCGGGGGCCTTGATGAGCAGTTCTTC.

This clonotype came up a few times. The chain recombines TRBV7-8 with TRBJ1-6, with D possibly TRBD1 on 6 matching bases. V was shortened by 5 bases and J by 7 bases, with 18 bases between the two germline ends. The CDR3 has 16 residues. Germline-derived CDR1 and CDR2 are SGHVS and FQNEAQ. This chain's CDR3 is CASSARLTGLNSPLHF. The CDR3, as DNA: TGTGCCAGCAGCGCCCGATTGACAGGATTAAATTCACCCCTCCACTTT.

On this clonotype: This may be a read error: a much more frequent sequence differs by one nucleotide. This chain links TRBV28 with TRBJ2-7, with 8 bases aligning to TRBD2. The V segment lost 5 bases and the J segment 3 bases; nucleotides outside the gene matches: 12. The CDR3 runs 16 residues. Looked up from germline, CDR1 is MDHEN and CDR2 is SYDVKM. The DNA of the CDR3 is TGTGCCAGCAGTAGTCCTGACGGGAGGGCCTTCTACGAGCAGTACTTC. This codes for CASSSPDGRAFYEQYF.

V usage is TRBV19 and J usage is TRBJ2-2, with 8 bases matching TRBD2. The CDR3 covers 16 residues. Per germline, CDR1 LNHDA and CDR2 SQIVND (reference sequence). V dropped 5 bases and J dropped 0; count of bases not matched to a gene: 5. The CDR3 sequence: CASSPWTSTNTGELFF. The CDR3 coding sequence is TGTGCCAGTAGTCCCTGGACTAGCACGAACACCGGGGAGCTGTTTTTT.

With respect to this clonotype: A much larger clone is a single base away; this may be a read error. The V gene is TRBV7-9, the J gene TRBJ2-7, with TRBD2 identical over 7 bases. V shed 3 bases, J shed 6 bases, and the junction held 14 bases outside the gene matches. Germline CDR1 and CDR2: SEHNR and FQNEAQ (reference sequence). This CDR3 comprises 16 residues. The DNA for the CDR3 is TGTGCCAGCAGCTTCGAACCGGGACCAGCGGGACGCGAGCAGTACTTC. This translates into CASSFEPGPAGREQYF. Supplemented by reference TRBV7-9 and TRBJ2-7, the full variable domain reads DTGVSQNPRHKITKRGQNVTFRCDPISEHNRLYWYRQTLGQGPEFLTYFQNEAQLEKSRLLSDRFSAERPKGSFSTLEIQRTEQGDSAMYLCASSFEPGPAGREQYFGPGTRLTVT.

This clonotype was found many times. The chain links TRBV30 to TRBJ2-3; weak D call: TRBD2 (6 bases). Germline V CDR1 and CDR2: GTSNPN, SVGIG (reference sequence). V was trimmed by 0 bases and J by 0 bases, leaving 16 bases between them. The CDR3 sequence is 17 residues long. CDR3 sequence: CAWSVGGHTRSTDTQYF. CDR3 coding DNA: TGTGCCTGGAGTGTAGGAGGGCACACCAGAAGCACAGATACGCAGTATTTT.

This clonotype was picked up many times. The chain links TRBV12-5 to TRBJ2-1, with TRBD1 matching over 7 bases. Germline CDR1 is LGHNT and CDR2 is FRNRAP. This CDR3 comprises 17 residues. Trimming took 1 base from V and 5 from J; bases not matched to a gene: 11. The CDR3 loop reads CASGLGFSGQYDNEQFF. The DNA for the CDR3 is TGTGCTAGTGGTTTGGGCTTTTCGGGACAGTACGACAATGAGCAGTTCTTC. The whole variable domain, remainder taken from reference TRBV12-5 and TRBJ2-1, is DARVTQTPRHKVTEMGQEVTMRCQPILGHNTVFWYRQTMMQGLELLAYFRNRAPLDDSGMPKDRFSAEMPDATLATLKIQPSEPRDSAVYFCASGLGFSGQYDNEQFFGPGTRLTVL.